A selection of T cell receptor beta chains follows, all from one sample in a study of blood T cell repertoires in COVID-19. Clones were sequenced by immunoSEQ multiplex PCR, and TCRdb holds only the in-frame ones, with some missing. The sample includes 140,000 or so clones, 84% of them seen just once. The sequenced sample consisted of peripheral blood. The receptors shown here come from a man aged 25-45 years with COVID-19, enrolled during active disease. Each CDR3 is given with its conserved first and last residue. The order of the fields is D gene, J gene, V gene, clone size, CDR3 DNA, CDR3 protein. D genes are given only for firm matches. Clone size appears in some rows only: once, few, many, or a class for an expanded clone.

NA	TRBJ1-1	TRBV5-1	NA	TGCGCCAGCAGCTTGGGCAGGGTTACTGAAGCTTTCTTT	CASSLGRVTEAFF
NA	TRBJ1-1	TRBV4-3	NA	TGCGCCAGCAGCCAGACCGGACGGGGGGCTGAAGCTTTCTTT	CASSQTGRGAEAFF
TRBD1	TRBJ1-5	TRBV18	NA	TGTGCCAGCTCACTAGACAGGGTAAATCAGCCCCAGCATTTT	CASSLDRVNQPQHF
TRBD1	TRBJ1-1	TRBV18	NA	TGTGCCAGCTCACCCCCTGACAGGGGAGAAGCTTTCTTT	CASSPPDRGEAFF
NA	TRBJ2-5	TRBV7-7	NA	TGTGCTAGCAGCTTAGGCTGGGCTCAAGAGACCCAGTACTTC	CASSLGWAQETQYF
TRBD1	TRBJ1-5	TRBV19	NA	TGTGCCAGTAGGACGACAGGGGGCGGAAATCAGCCCCAGCATTTT	CASRTTGGGNQPQHF
NA	TRBJ1-3	TRBV27	NA	TGTGCCAGCAGTTTGGTCGGTCACTCTGGAAACACCATATATTTT	CASSLVGHSGNTIYF
TRBD1	TRBJ2-1	TRBV5-1	NA	TGCGCCAGCAGCTTGGACGGTGGGGATCCGGGACAGGGTGTCAATGAGCAGTTCTTC	CASSLDGGDPGQGVNEQFF
TRBD2	TRBJ2-7	TRBV5-1	NA	TGCGCCAGCAGCTCAGCTAGCGGGAGGGCCCTTAGGGAGCAGTACTTC	CASSSASGRALREQYF
NA	TRBJ1-2	TRBV4-1	once	TGCGCCAGCAGCCAAGGCGGGGGTGTAAGTGGCTACACCTTC	CASSQGGGVSGYTF
TRBD2	TRBJ2-7	TRBV29-1	NA	TGCAGCGTCCGGGGGGATTCCTACGAGCAGTACTTC	CSVRGDSYEQYF
NA	TRBJ1-5	TRBV24-1	NA	TGTGCCACCAGTGGGGGAGGGGGAAATGACAATCAGCCCCAGCATTTT	CATSGGGGNDNQPQHF
TRBD1	TRBJ1-4	TRBV6-5	once	TGTACCGCTGGACAGGGCGGAAAACTGTTTTTT	CTAGQGGKLFF
NA	TRBJ1-2	TRBV24-1	NA	TGTGCCACCAGTGACCCTACGGCCAGGGACTATGGCTACACCTTC	CATSDPTARDYGYTF
TRBD1	TRBJ1-2	TRBV3-1/TRBV3-2	NA	TGTGCCAGCAGCCCATCCGACAGGGACTATGGCTACACCTTC	CASSPSDRDYGYTF
NA	TRBJ1-1	TRBV28	NA	TGTGCCAGCAGTTTTTTGTACAGCATGAACACTGAAGCTTTCTTT	CASSFLYSMNTEAFF
TRBD2	TRBJ2-3	TRBV7-3	NA	TGTGCCAGCAGCTCCCTAGCGGGAGTGGGCACAGATACGCAGTATTTT	CASSSLAGVGTDTQYF
TRBD2	TRBJ2-1	TRBV14	NA	TGTGCCAGCAGCCAAGAAGGTTGGAGCGGGAGGCCTACAAGAGAGCAGTTCTTC	CASSQEGWSGRPTREQFF
NA	TRBJ2-1	TRBV6-1	NA	TGTGCCAGCAGTGAAGTGGGTAACCTCGGGATGAATGAGCAGTTCTTC	CASSEVGNLGMNEQFF
NA	TRBJ1-2	TRBV6-5	once	TGTGCCAGCAGCGAGGCCAGGGGCCGAGATGGTTACACCTTC	CASSEARGRDGYTF
TRBD2	TRBJ2-2	TRBV7-9	few	TGTGCCAGCAGCCTAGCGGGCAACACCGGGGAGCTGTTTTTT	CASSLAGNTGELFF
TRBD2	TRBJ2-1	TRBV27	NA	TGTGCCAGCAGTCTACCGGCGGGAGGGCCCTCCATCAATGAGCAGTTCTTC	CASSLPAGGPSINEQFF
TRBD1	TRBJ1-5	TRBV6-5	NA	TGTGCCAGCAGTTCGGGGACAGGGAATCAGCCCCAGCATTTT	CASSSGTGNQPQHF
NA	TRBJ1-2	TRBV27	NA	TGTGCCAGCAGTTTAGAAGGCCAGGGTGGTACCTATGGCTACACCTTC	CASSLEGQGGTYGYTF
TRBD2	TRBJ2-7	TRBV19	NA	TGTGCCAGTAGTCTCGTAGCGGGAGGATACTACGAGCAGTACTTC	CASSLVAGGYYEQYF
TRBD2	TRBJ2-1	TRBV4-1	NA	TGCGCCGCCCAACTAGCGGGAGCCCCCTACAATGAGCAGTTCTTC	CAAQLAGAPYNEQFF
TRBD2	TRBJ2-1	TRBV30	NA	TGTGCCTGGACCCCAGGGACTAGCGGGACGGTCCAGTTCTTC	CAWTPGTSGTVQFF
NA	TRBJ1-6	TRBV21-1	NA	TGTGCCAGCAGCGCCCCCTGGTGTCCAGGGTCACCCCTCCACTTT	CASSAPWCPGSPLHF
TRBD1	TRBJ2-1	TRBV15	NA	TGTGCCACCAGCAGGCTTCCCGGGACAGGGAACAATGAGCAGTTCTTC	CATSRLPGTGNNEQFF
NA	TRBJ2-7	TRBV20-1	NA	TGCAGTGCCGAACAGGGCTACGAGCAGTACTTC	CSAEQGYEQYF
NA	TRBJ1-4	TRBV6-5	NA	TGTGCCAGCAGTTACACGCGATGGAGGGAAAAACTGTTTTTT	CASSYTRWREKLFF
NA	TRBJ2-7	TRBV6-2/TRBV6-3	NA	TGTGCCAGCACCCCTAGCGTCTCCTACGAGCAGTACTTC	CASTPSVSYEQYF
NA	TRBJ1-1	TRBV27	NA	TGTGCCAGCAGTTCCGGGGGGATGAACACTGAAGCTTTCTTT	CASSSGGMNTEAFF
TRBD1	TRBJ2-7	TRBV7-2	NA	TGTGCCAGCAGCTCCGGTCCTACAGGGGTAGTGTCCTACGAGCAGTACTTC	CASSSGPTGVVSYEQYF
NA	TRBJ2-1	TRBV7-8	NA	TGTGCCAGCAGCTCATCAGGGGTCAATGAGCAGTTCTTC	CASSSSGVNEQFF
NA	TRBJ1-2	TRBV6-1	once	TGTGCCAGCAGTGAAGCGGCGGGGAGAGAAGCCTACACCTTC	CASSEAAGREAYTF